These 29 T cell receptor beta chains came from one sample sequenced in a study of lymphopenia after photon versus proton radiotherapy (dated by TCRdb to about 2019). To prepare the library, the immunoSEQ multiplex PCR assay was applied. TCRdb limited this immuneACCESS table to in-frame rearrangements with V and J called. A share of clones is missing; checked studies link under half to unresolved V genes, and the rest is unexplained. This sample holds around 25,000 clones; about four fifths were observed only once. The ten largest clones represent roughly 24% of the sample. Material: peripheral blood, obtained from a patient treated with photon-based radiotherapy. These receptors were obtained from a man aged 35 to 55 with gastric cancer.

This chain joins TRBV19 and TRBJ2-5; D perhaps matches TRBD2 (6 bases). The last part of the DNA fits TRBJ2-7 better; the J call may be wrong. This CDR3 is 13 amino acids long. CDR1 is LNHDA and CDR2 is SQIVND in the germline V gene (reference sequence). The CDR3 region has the DNA TGTGCCAGTAGTATAGGGGGAGGCTACGAGCAGTACTTC. Translating it yields CASSIGGGYEQYF.

This chain links TRBV21-1 with TRBJ1-5. TRBV21-1 is listed as a pseudogene. The CDR3 length is 12 residues. The CDR3: CASSGGDQPQHF. CDR3 DNA sequence: TGTGCCAGCAGCGGCGGCGACCAGCCCCAGCATTTT.

This clone was seen a few times. The V call is TRBV9, the J call TRBJ1-6; unclear D gene. The V end lost 4 bases, the J end lost 0 bases, and 5 bases lay between the germline ends. This CDR3 spans 14 amino acids. Germline values: CDR1 SGDLS, CDR2 YYNGEE. The CDR3 sequence: CASSPDSYNSPLHF. The CDR3 nucleotides read TGTGCCAGCAGCCCGGACTCCTATAATTCACCCCTCCACTTT.

V is TRBV6-1 and J is TRBJ2-2; D gene ambiguous. Germline-derived CDR1 and CDR2 are MNHNS and SASEGT. The CDR3 covers 13 residues. Trimming took off 6 bases at V and 6 bases at J, with 11 bases between the two ends. The CDR3 DNA follows: TGTGCCAGCAGCGCCCGCGGTCCCGGGGAGCTGTTTTTT. It yields the protein CASSARGPGELFF.

The chain uses TRBV18 and TRBJ1-3, with no clear D. The CDR3 extends over 15 amino acids. Germline V gene data show CDR1 as KGHSH and CDR2 as LQKENI. V was pared by 0 bases and J by 2 bases, with 8 bases between. CDR3 sequence (DNA): TGTGCCAGCTCACCACCGAGTGTGCCTGGAAACACCATATATTTT. It encodes CASSPPSVPGNTIYF.

The chain combines TRBV5-1 with TRBJ2-1, with a tentative D call TRBD2 (5 bases). Germline CDR1 and CDR2: SGHRS and YFSETQ. V lost 4 bases and J lost 4, with 12 bases in between. The CDR3 runs 14 residues. DNA for the CDR3: TGCGCCAGCAGCGAGGGCGACGGATACAATGAGCAGTTCTTC. This gives the protein CASSEGDGYNEQFF.

The chain couples TRBV7-8 to TRBJ2-1; D is ambiguous. In germline, CDR1 is SGHVS, CDR2 FQNEAQ. Between the trimmed V and J ends, which lost 0 bases and 5 bases, there was a span of 2 bases. This CDR3 has 12 amino acids. The DNA of the CDR3 is TGTGCCAGCAGCTTAGCACACAATGAGCAGTTCTTC. It codes for CASSLAHNEQFF.

In DNA, the CDR3 is TGCGCCAGCAGCCCCACCGGGGGGGAGTGGTCATATGAGCAGTTCTTC. The encoded protein is CASSPTGGEWSYEQFF. V is TRBV4-3 and J is TRBJ2-1; 8 bases align to TRBD2. Trimming cost V 4 bases and J 8 bases; bases outside gene matches: 13. From germline, CDR1 is LGHNA and CDR2 YSLEER. The CDR3 consists of 16 residues.

This chain joins TRBV5-1 and TRBJ2-3; the match to TRBD2 covers 8 bases. Germline V gene data show CDR1 as SGHRS and CDR2 as YFSETQ. This CDR3 has 15 residues. V shed 3 bases, J shed 1 base, and the junction held 4 bases outside the gene matches. The CDR3 DNA reads as TGCGCCAGCAGCTGGACGGGGGGGCGCACAGATACGCAGTATTTT. This codes for CASSWTGGRTDTQYF.

This clone was detected once. The chain joins TRBV6-1 to TRBJ2-7; a weak D match, TRBD1 (6 bases). The CDR3 is 13 residues long. Trimming shortened V by 6 bases and J by 2 bases, and 11 bases separated the two germline ends. CDR1 MNHNS and CDR2 SASEGT come from the germline V gene. CDR3 sequence: CASSPTGTYEQYF. The CDR3, as DNA: TGTGCCAGCAGCCCCACAGGGACCTACGAGCAGTACTTC.

The CDR3 DNA reads TGTGCCAGCAGGGCCCCCTTCTACGAGCAGTACTTC. Protein: CASRAPFYEQYF. The chain has TRBV2 and TRBJ2-7; D remains unclear. CDR3 length: 12 residues. Trimming took 6 bases from V and 3 from J, leaving 9 bases between them. Looked up from germline, CDR1 is SNHLY and CDR2 is FYNNEI. Complete variable domain (other parts from reference TRBV2 and TRBJ2-7): EPEVTQTPSHQVTQMGQEVILRCVPISNHLYFYWYRQILGQKVEFLVSFYNNEISEKSEIFDDQFSVERPDGSNFTLKIRSTKLEDSAMYFCASRAPFYEQYFGPGTRLTVT.

The J gene is TRBJ1-5, the V gene TRBV2; D possibly corresponds to TRBD1 (6 bases). This CDR3 is built from 16 residues. V lost 7 bases, J lost 0 bases, and 16 bases lay in between. Germline loops: CDR1 SNHLY, CDR2 FYNNEI. CDR3 sequence (DNA): TGTGCCAGCACCCCCCTAGGGGGAGATAGCAATCAGCCCCAGCATTTT. Residues: CASTPLGGDSNQPQHF.

The chain links TRBV5-5 to TRBJ1-2; D unresolved. Trimming stripped 0 bases from V and 0 bases from J, with 6 bases between. CDR3 size: 14 residues. The V gene's germline CDR1 is SGHKS and CDR2 YYEKEE (reference sequence). The CDR3 reads CASSLDSTNYGYTF. The CDR3 nucleotides read TGTGCCAGCAGCTTGGACAGTACTAACTATGGCTACACCTTC. Combining the CDR3 with reference TRBV5-5 and TRBJ1-2 gives the whole variable domain DAGVTQSPTHLIKTRGQQVTLRCSPISGHKSVSWYQQVLGQGPQFIFQYYEKEERGRGNFPDRFSARQFPNYSSELNVNALLLGDSALYLCASSLDSTNYGYTFGSGTRLTVV.

The rearrangement joins TRBV2 to TRBJ2-3; D is possibly TRBD2 (6 bases). Germline CDR1 SNHLY, CDR2 FYNNEI. The CDR3 extends over 13 amino acids. V lost 10 bases and J 6 bases, leaving 17 bases between the germline ends. The CDR3 nucleotides are TGTGCCACCGGGGGTGTGGGGACGGATACGCAGTATTTT. Its translation: CATGGVGTDTQYF. The full variable domain, rest sourced from reference TRBV2 and TRBJ2-3, is EPEVTQTPSHQVTQMGQEVILRCVPISNHLYFYWYRQILGQKVEFLVSFYNNEISEKSEIFDDQFSVERPDGSNFTLKIRSTKLEDSAMYFCATGGVGTDTQYFGPGTRLTVL.

The chain carries TRBV11-2 and TRBJ1-1; the D gene is possibly TRBD1 (5 bases). Trimming shortened V by 3 bases and J by 6 bases, and 8 bases separated the two germline ends. CDR3 length equals 12 residues. Germline V lookup: CDR1 SGHAT, CDR2 FQNNGV. The CDR3 DNA follows: TGTGCCAGCAGCTTCAGGGATTCTGAAGCTTTCTTT. Translated, it gives CASSFRDSEAFF. The variable domain in full, completed from reference TRBV11-2 and TRBJ1-1, reads EAGVAQSPRYKIIEKRQSVAFWCNPISGHATLYWYQQILGQGPKLLIQFQNNGVVDDSQLPKDRFSAERLKGVDSTLKIQPAKLEDSAVYLCASSFRDSEAFFGQGTRLTVV.

There are a few counts of this clone. The rearrangement uses TRBV29-1 and TRBJ2-6; TRBD1 aligns across 7 bases. V shed 7 bases and J 0 bases; nucleotides not matched to a gene: 12. The CDR3 loop spans 17 amino acids. The germline gives CDR1 SQVTM, CDR2 ANQGSEA. CDR3 in amino acids: CSAPTGVGTSGANVLTF. Here the CDR3 DNA reads TGCAGCGCCCCTACAGGGGTAGGGACCTCTGGGGCCAACGTCCTGACTTTC. Full variable domain (missing parts from reference TRBV29-1 and TRBJ2-6): SAVISQKPSRDICQRGTSLTIQCQVDSQVTMMFWYRQQPGQSLTLIATANQGSEATYESGFVIDKFPISRPNLTFSTLTVSNMSPEDSSIYLCSAPTGVGTSGANVLTFGAGSRLTVL.

The chain has TRBV12-5 and TRBJ2-1; perhaps TRBD1 as D (6 bases). The V and J ends lost 6 bases and 10 bases respectively, with 16 bases between them. Germline CDR1 reads LGHNT; CDR2 reads FRNRAP. This CDR3 comprises 13 residues. CDR3 bases: TGTGCTAGTGGCGGTATTGGGGGCAGGGAGCAGTTCTTC. Translating gives CASGGIGGREQFF.

The chain is built from TRBV30 and TRBJ1-2, with D possibly matching TRBD1 (6 bases). V was trimmed by 0 bases and J by 5 bases, leaving 13 bases between them. Germline CDR1 is GTSNPN and CDR2 is SVGIG (reference sequence). CDR3 length: 14 residues. CDR3 amino acids: CAWSVPRTVYGYTF. DNA for the CDR3: TGTGCCTGGAGTGTACCTCGGACAGTTTATGGCTACACCTTC.

The chain recombines TRBV5-7 with TRBJ2-7; D is uncertain. TRBV5-7 is labeled an ORF, and its function is uncertain. The ends were cut back, 5 bases at V and 3 bases at J, with 21 bases in the middle. The CDR3 totals 16 residues. The CDR3 sequence is CASRLATVRGLYEQYF. The DNA for the CDR3 is TGTGCCAGCAGGCTTGCAACGGTACGTGGCCTCTACGAGCAGTACTTC.

The chain carries TRBV2 and TRBJ2-5; 10 nucleotides agree with TRBD2. The CDR3 spans 14 residues. V lost 4 bases to trimming and J lost 5 bases; unmatched junction nucleotides: 4. The V gene's germline CDR1 is SNHLY and CDR2 FYNNEI. The CDR3 DNA sequence: TGTGCCAGCAGTGGAAGAGCGGGGGGGGAGACCCAGTACTTC. Protein product: CASSGRAGGETQYF.

The CDR3 protein is CASSVRGAANTGELFF. In nucleotides, the CDR3 is TGTGCCAGCAGCGTGCGGGGGGCCGCGAACACCGGGGAGCTGTTTTTT. The chain combines TRBV7-2 with TRBJ2-2; 8 nucleotides line up with TRBD2. Germline lookup yields CDR1 SGHTA and CDR2 FQGNSA. With V trimmed by 5 bases and J by 0 bases, 5 bases remained unmatched. This CDR3 has 16 amino acids.

CDR3: CASSQAGTGSYEQYF. The CDR3 DNA follows: TGTGCCAGCAGCCAAGCCGGGACAGGGTCCTACGAGCAGTACTTC. The chain links TRBV4-2 to TRBJ2-7; 9 nucleotides match TRBD1. V was clipped by 1 base and J by 1 base; unmatched bases: 2. The V gene's germline CDR1 is LGHNA and CDR2 YNFKEQ. The CDR3 totals 15 residues.

The chain employs TRBV7-6 and TRBJ2-2, with D uncertain. CDR1 is SGHVS and CDR2 is FNYEAQ in the germline V gene. The length of the CDR3 is 15 residues. The germline V and J ends were trimmed by 7 bases and 2 bases, with 14 bases remaining between them. CDR3 protein: CASTPGLPNTGELFF. CDR3 nucleotide sequence: TGTGCCAGCACCCCCGGGCTACCTAACACCGGGGAGCTGTTTTTT.

V is TRBV19 and J is TRBJ1-1; 7 bases are a match to TRBD1. Germline V gene sequence: CDR1 LNHDA, CDR2 SQIVND (reference sequence). The junction had 6 bases not matched to a gene; V was cut back by 3 bases and J by 2 bases. The CDR3 is 15 residues long. The CDR3 reads CASSIFGTDNTEAFF. The CDR3 bases are TGTGCCAGTAGTATTTTTGGGACAGACAACACTGAAGCTTTCTTT.

The V gene is TRBV5-5, the J gene TRBJ1-5; D gene uncertain. Germline V lookup: CDR1 SGHKS, CDR2 YYEKEE (reference sequence). CDR3 length: 13 residues. V lost 5 bases, J lost 4 bases, and 10 bases lay in between. The CDR3: CASSLDGNQPQHF. The CDR3 nucleotides read TGTGCCAGCAGTTTAGACGGAAATCAGCCCCAGCATTTT.

The chain recombines TRBV11-1 with TRBJ2-1, with D possibly being TRBD2 (5 bases). The CDR3 is 13 residues long. Trimming took 1 base from V and 4 from J, leaving 5 bases between them. CDR1 is SGHAT, CDR2 FQDESV, per germline (reference sequence). CDR3 amino acids: CASSLGGYNEQFF. The CDR3 region has the DNA TGTGCCAGCAGCTTAGGAGGGTACAATGAGCAGTTCTTC.

The genes are TRBV4-3 and TRBJ1-5; D is perhaps TRBD1 (6 bases). Trimming left V 1 base short and J 8 bases short, with 12 bases between. Germline-derived CDR1 and CDR2 are LGHNA and YSLEER. The CDR3 loop spans 14 amino acids. DNA of the CDR3: TGCGCCAGCAGCCAAGTCGGAGGGGGGGAGCCCCAGCATTTT. Protein product: CASSQVGGGEPQHF.

This chain joins TRBV27 and TRBJ2-1; D is ambiguous. This CDR3 spans 12 amino acids. The ends were cut back, 0 bases at V and 13 bases at J, with 10 bases in the middle. CDR1 MNHEY and CDR2 SMNVEV come from the germline V gene (reference sequence). The CDR3 protein is CASSLSGGNQFF. The DNA for the CDR3 is TGTGCCAGCAGTTTATCGGGCGGAAACCAGTTCTTC.

This chain uses TRBV5-1 with TRBJ2-7, with TRBD1 matching over 9 bases. CDR1 SGHRS and CDR2 YFSETQ come from the germline V gene. V was pared by 4 bases and J by 0 bases, with 8 bases of the junction left unmatched. CDR3 length equals 16 residues. The CDR3 DNA is TGCGCCAGCAGCCGAGGGGGGACAGGGAGCTCCTACGAGCAGTACTTC. Its protein is CASSRGGTGSSYEQYF.